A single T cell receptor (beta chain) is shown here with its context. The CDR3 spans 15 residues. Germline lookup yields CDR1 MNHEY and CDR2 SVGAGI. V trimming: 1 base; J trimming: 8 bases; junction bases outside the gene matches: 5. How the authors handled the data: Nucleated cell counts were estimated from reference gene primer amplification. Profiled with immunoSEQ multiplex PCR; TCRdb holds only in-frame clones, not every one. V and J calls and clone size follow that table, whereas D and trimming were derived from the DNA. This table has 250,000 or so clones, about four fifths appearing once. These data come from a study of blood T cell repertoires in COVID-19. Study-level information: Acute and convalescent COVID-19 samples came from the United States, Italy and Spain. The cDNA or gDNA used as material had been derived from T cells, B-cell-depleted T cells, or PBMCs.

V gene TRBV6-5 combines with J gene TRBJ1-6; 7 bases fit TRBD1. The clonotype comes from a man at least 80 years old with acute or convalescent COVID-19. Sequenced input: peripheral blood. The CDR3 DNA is TGTGCCAGCAGTTACTACAGGGGTAGAGATTCACCCCTCCACTTT. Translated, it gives CASSYYRGRDSPLHF.